The following is a T cell receptor (beta chain) sequence with its context. This sample was included in a study of cytotoxic CD8 clonotypes in ibrutinib-treated CLL. Sequenced by immunoSEQ multiplex PCR; TCRdb stores in-frame clones only, minus some. This sample has over 95,000 clones, with 58% found just once. Germline-derived CDR1 and CDR2 are SGHAT and FQNNGV. The CDR3 spans 16 residues. J was trimmed by 2 bases and V by 5 bases; bases with no gene match: 11. This TCR was sampled from a human donor with chronic lymphocytic leukemia. The sequenced sample was PBMCs, obtained after 24 months of ibrutinib treatment. V gene TRBV11-2 combines with J gene TRBJ2-7; 8 bases map to TRBD2. CDR3 residues: CASSRLTAGGPYEQYF. As DNA, the CDR3 is TGTGCCAGCAGCCGCCTAACGGCGGGGGGCCCCTACGAGCAGTACTTC.